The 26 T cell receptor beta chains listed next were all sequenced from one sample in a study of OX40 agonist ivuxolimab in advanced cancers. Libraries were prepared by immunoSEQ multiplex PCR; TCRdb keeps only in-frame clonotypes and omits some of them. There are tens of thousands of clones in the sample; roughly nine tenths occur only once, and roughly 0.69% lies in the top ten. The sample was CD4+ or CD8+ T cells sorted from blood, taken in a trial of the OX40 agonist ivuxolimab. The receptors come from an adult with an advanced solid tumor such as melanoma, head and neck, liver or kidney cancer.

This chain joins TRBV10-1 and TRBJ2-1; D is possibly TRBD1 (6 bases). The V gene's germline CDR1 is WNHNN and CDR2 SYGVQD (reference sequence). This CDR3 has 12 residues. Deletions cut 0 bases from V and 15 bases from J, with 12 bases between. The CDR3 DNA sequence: TGCGCCAGCAGTGAGTCTTGGGGGCCGCGGTTCTTC. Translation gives CASSESWGPRFF.

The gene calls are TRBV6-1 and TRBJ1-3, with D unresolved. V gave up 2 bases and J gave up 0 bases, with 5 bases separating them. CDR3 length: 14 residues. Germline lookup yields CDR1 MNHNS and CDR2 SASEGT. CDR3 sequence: CASSERTSGNTIYF. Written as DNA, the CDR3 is TGTGCCAGCAGTGAAAGGACCTCTGGAAACACCATATATTTT.

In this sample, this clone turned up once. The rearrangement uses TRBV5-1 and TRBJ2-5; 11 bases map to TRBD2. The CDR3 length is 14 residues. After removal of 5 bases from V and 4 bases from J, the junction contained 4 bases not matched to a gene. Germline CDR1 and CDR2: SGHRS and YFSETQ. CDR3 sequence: CASRPGTSGETQYF. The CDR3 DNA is TGCGCCAGCAGACCCGGGACTAGCGGAGAGACCCAGTACTTC.

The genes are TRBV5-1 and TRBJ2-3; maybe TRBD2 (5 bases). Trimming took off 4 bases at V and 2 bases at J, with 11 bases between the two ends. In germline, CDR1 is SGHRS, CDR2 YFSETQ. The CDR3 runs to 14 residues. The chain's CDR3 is CASSRDGLTDTQYF. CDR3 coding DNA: TGCGCCAGCAGCCGCGACGGACTCACAGATACGCAGTATTTT.

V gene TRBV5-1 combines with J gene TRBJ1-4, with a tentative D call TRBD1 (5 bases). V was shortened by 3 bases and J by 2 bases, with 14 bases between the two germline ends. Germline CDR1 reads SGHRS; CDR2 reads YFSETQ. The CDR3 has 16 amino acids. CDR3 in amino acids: CASSSGDVSTNEKLFF. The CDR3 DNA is TGCGCCAGCAGCTCTGGGGACGTATCGACTAATGAAAAACTGTTTTTT. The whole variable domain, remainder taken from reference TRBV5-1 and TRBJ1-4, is KAGVTQTPRYLIKTRGQQVTLSCSPISGHRSVSWYQQTPGQGLQFLFEYFSETQRNKGNFPGRFSGRQFSNSRSEMNVSTLELGDSALYLCASSSGDVSTNEKLFFGSGTQLSVL.

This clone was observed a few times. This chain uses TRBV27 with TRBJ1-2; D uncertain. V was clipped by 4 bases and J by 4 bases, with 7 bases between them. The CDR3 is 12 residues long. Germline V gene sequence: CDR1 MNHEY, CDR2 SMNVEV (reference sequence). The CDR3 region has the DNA TGTGCCAGCAGTTCAGGTCTCTATGGCTACACCTTC. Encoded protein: CASSSGLYGYTF.

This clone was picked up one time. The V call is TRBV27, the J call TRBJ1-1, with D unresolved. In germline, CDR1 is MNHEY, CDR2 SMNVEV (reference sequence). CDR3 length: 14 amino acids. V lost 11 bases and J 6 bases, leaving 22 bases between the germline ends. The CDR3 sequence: CAGSITDPGAEAFF. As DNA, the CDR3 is TGTGCCGGCTCGATAACAGACCCTGGTGCTGAAGCTTTCTTT.

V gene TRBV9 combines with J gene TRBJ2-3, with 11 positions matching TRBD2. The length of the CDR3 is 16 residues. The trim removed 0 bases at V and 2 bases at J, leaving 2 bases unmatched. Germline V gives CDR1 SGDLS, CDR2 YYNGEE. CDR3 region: CASSVGLAGFTDTQYF. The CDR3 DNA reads TGTGCCAGCAGCGTAGGACTAGCGGGGTTCACAGATACGCAGTATTTT.

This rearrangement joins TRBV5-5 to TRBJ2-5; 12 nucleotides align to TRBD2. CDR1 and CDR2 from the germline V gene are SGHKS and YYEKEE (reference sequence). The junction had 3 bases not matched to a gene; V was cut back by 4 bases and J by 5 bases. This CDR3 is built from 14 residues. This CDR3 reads CASSRTSGTETQYF. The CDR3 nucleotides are TGTGCCAGCAGCCGGACTAGCGGGACGGAGACCCAGTACTTC.

CDR3 DNA sequence: TGTGCCAGCTCACCCCAGGGAGCCAAAAACATTCAGTACTTC. Residues: CASSPQGAKNIQYF. The V and J genes are TRBV18 and TRBJ2-4; a possible D gene is TRBD1 (5 bases). The germline V gene encodes CDR1 KGHSH and CDR2 LQKENI. Trimming removed 3 bases from V and 0 bases from J, with 6 bases in between. The CDR3 sequence is 14 residues long.

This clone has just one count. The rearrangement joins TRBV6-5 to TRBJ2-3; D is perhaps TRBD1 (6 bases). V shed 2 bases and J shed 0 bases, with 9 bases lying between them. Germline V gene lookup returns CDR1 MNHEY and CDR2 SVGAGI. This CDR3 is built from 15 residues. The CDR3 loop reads CASSYRGGSTDTQYF. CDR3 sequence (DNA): TGTGCCAGCAGTTACCGAGGGGGTAGCACAGATACGCAGTATTTT.

CDR3 coding DNA: TGTGCCAGCTCACCGCGACAGGGCGGCTTTATGAACACTGAAGCTTTCTTT. This encodes CASSPRQGGFMNTEAFF. The chain joins TRBV18 to TRBJ1-1; the match to TRBD1 covers 7 bases. Looked up from germline, CDR1 is KGHSH and CDR2 is LQKENI. The trim removed 3 bases at V and 0 bases at J, leaving 10 bases unmatched. This CDR3 comprises 17 residues. The variable domain in full, completed from reference TRBV18 and TRBJ1-1, reads NAGVMQNPRHLVRRRGQEARLRCSPMKGHSHVYWYRQLPEEGLKFMVYLQKENIIDESGMPKERFSAEFPKEGPSILRIQQVVRGDSAAYFCASSPRQGGFMNTEAFFGQGTRLTVV.

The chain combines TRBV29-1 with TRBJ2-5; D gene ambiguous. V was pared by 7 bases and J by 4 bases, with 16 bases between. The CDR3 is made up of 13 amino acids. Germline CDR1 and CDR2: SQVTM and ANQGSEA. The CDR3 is CSASTEFLETQYF. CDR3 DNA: TGCAGCGCCTCTACGGAGTTCCTAGAGACCCAGTACTTC. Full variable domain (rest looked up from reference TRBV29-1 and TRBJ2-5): SAVISQKPSRDICQRGTSLTIQCQVDSQVTMMFWYRQQPGQSLTLIATANQGSEATYESGFVIDKFPISRPNLTFSTLTVSNMSPEDSSIYLCSASTEFLETQYFGPGTRLLVL.

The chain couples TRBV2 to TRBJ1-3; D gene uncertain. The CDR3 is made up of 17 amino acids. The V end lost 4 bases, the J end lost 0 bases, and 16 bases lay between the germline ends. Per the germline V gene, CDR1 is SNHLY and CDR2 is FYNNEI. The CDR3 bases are TGTGCCAGCAGTGTGCCGAGTAGCCCGACCTCTGGAAACACCATATATTTT. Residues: CASSVPSSPTSGNTIYF.

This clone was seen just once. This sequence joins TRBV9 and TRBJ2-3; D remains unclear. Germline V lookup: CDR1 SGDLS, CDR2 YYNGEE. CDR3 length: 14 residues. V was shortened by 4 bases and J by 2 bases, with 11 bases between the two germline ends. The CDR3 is CASSPFGDTDTQYF. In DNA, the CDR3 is TGTGCCAGCAGCCCTTTTGGGGACACAGATACGCAGTATTTT.

CDR3 in amino acids: CASSDGLNTEAFF. As DNA, the CDR3 is TGTGCCAGCAGCGACGGACTGAACACTGAAGCTTTCTTT. The gene calls are TRBV14 and TRBJ1-1, with no clear D. This CDR3 has 13 amino acids. Trimming took off 5 bases at V and 0 bases at J, with 7 bases between the two ends. Looked up from germline, CDR1 is SGHDN and CDR2 is FVKESK.

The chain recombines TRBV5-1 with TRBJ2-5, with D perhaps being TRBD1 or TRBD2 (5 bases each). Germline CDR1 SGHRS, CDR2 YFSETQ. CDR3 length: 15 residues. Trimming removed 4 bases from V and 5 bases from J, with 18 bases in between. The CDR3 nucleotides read TGCGCCAGCAGCCTAGGGACCCCACCCCCCGAGACCCAGTACTTC. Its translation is CASSLGTPPPETQYF. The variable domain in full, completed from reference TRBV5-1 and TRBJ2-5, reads KAGVTQTPRYLIKTRGQQVTLSCSPISGHRSVSWYQQTPGQGLQFLFEYFSETQRNKGNFPGRFSGRQFSNSRSEMNVSTLELGDSALYLCASSLGTPPPETQYFGPGTRLLVL.

DNA for the CDR3: TGCGCCAGCAGCTTGGCTCTAGCGGGAGGCGGGGATACGCAGTATTTT. It is translated as CASSLALAGGGDTQYF. The chain carries TRBV5-1 and TRBJ2-3, with 11 positions matching TRBD2. V was clipped by 0 bases and J by 6 bases; unmatched bases: 6. The CDR3 totals 16 residues. Germline V gives CDR1 SGHRS, CDR2 YFSETQ. Together with reference TRBV5-1 and TRBJ2-3, the CDR3 gives the full variable domain: KAGVTQTPRYLIKTRGQQVTLSCSPISGHRSVSWYQQTPGQGLQFLFEYFSETQRNKGNFPGRFSGRQFSNSRSEMNVSTLELGDSALYLCASSLALAGGGDTQYFGPGTRLTVL.

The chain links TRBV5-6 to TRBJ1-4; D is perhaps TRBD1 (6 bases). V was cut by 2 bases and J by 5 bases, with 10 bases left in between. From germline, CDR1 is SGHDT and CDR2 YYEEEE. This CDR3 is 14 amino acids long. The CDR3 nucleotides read TGTGCCAGCAGCTTCGGACAGACGAATGAAAAACTGTTTTTT. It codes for CASSFGQTNEKLFF.

The CDR3 sequence: CASREKYTLNTEAFF. The CDR3 coding sequence is TGTGCCAGTAGGGAGAAGTACACCTTGAACACTGAAGCTTTCTTT. The chain has TRBV19 and TRBJ1-1; D gene ambiguous. CDR3 length: 15 residues. The V end was cut by 6 bases, the J end by 0 bases, with 14 bases between. The germline V gene encodes CDR1 LNHDA and CDR2 SQIVND (reference sequence).

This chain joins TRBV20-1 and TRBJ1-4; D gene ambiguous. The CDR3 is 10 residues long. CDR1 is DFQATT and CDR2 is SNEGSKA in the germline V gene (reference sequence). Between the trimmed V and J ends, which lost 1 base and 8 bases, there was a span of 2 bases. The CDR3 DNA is TGCAGTGCTAGAGGGGAAAAACTGTTTTTT. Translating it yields CSARGEKLFF.

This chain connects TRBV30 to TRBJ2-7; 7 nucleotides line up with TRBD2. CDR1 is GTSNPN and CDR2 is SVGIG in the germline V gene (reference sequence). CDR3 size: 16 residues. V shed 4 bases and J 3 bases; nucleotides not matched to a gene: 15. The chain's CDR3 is CAWKTLTSLTRYEQYF. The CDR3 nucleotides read TGTGCCTGGAAAACGCTGACTAGCCTCACCCGCTACGAGCAGTACTTC.

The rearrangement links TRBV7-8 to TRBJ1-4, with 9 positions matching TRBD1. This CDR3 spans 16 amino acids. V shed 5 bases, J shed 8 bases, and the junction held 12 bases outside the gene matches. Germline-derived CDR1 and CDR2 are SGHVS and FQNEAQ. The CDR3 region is CASSLRDRAVQEKLFF. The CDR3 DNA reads TGTGCCAGCAGCCTCAGGGACAGGGCAGTACAAGAAAAACTGTTTTTT.

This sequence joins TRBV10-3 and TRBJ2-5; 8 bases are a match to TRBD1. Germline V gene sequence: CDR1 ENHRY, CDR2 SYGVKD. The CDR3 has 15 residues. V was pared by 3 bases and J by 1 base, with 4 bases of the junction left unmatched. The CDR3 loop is CAISDRTGPQETQYF. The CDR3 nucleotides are TGTGCCATCAGTGATCGGACAGGGCCCCAAGAGACCCAGTACTTC.

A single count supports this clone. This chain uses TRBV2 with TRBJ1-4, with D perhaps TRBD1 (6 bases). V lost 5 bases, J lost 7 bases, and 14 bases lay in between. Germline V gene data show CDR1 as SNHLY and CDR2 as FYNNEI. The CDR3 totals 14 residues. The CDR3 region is CASSRDTVGEKLFF. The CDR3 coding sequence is TGTGCCAGCAGTAGGGACACGGTGGGTGAAAAACTGTTTTTT.

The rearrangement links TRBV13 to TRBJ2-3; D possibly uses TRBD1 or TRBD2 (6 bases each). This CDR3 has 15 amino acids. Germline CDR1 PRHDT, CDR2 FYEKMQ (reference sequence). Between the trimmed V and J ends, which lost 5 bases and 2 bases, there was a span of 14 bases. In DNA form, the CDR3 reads TGTGCCAGCAGCCCCGGAGGGGGGTACACAGATACGCAGTATTTT. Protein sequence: CASSPGGGYTDTQYF.